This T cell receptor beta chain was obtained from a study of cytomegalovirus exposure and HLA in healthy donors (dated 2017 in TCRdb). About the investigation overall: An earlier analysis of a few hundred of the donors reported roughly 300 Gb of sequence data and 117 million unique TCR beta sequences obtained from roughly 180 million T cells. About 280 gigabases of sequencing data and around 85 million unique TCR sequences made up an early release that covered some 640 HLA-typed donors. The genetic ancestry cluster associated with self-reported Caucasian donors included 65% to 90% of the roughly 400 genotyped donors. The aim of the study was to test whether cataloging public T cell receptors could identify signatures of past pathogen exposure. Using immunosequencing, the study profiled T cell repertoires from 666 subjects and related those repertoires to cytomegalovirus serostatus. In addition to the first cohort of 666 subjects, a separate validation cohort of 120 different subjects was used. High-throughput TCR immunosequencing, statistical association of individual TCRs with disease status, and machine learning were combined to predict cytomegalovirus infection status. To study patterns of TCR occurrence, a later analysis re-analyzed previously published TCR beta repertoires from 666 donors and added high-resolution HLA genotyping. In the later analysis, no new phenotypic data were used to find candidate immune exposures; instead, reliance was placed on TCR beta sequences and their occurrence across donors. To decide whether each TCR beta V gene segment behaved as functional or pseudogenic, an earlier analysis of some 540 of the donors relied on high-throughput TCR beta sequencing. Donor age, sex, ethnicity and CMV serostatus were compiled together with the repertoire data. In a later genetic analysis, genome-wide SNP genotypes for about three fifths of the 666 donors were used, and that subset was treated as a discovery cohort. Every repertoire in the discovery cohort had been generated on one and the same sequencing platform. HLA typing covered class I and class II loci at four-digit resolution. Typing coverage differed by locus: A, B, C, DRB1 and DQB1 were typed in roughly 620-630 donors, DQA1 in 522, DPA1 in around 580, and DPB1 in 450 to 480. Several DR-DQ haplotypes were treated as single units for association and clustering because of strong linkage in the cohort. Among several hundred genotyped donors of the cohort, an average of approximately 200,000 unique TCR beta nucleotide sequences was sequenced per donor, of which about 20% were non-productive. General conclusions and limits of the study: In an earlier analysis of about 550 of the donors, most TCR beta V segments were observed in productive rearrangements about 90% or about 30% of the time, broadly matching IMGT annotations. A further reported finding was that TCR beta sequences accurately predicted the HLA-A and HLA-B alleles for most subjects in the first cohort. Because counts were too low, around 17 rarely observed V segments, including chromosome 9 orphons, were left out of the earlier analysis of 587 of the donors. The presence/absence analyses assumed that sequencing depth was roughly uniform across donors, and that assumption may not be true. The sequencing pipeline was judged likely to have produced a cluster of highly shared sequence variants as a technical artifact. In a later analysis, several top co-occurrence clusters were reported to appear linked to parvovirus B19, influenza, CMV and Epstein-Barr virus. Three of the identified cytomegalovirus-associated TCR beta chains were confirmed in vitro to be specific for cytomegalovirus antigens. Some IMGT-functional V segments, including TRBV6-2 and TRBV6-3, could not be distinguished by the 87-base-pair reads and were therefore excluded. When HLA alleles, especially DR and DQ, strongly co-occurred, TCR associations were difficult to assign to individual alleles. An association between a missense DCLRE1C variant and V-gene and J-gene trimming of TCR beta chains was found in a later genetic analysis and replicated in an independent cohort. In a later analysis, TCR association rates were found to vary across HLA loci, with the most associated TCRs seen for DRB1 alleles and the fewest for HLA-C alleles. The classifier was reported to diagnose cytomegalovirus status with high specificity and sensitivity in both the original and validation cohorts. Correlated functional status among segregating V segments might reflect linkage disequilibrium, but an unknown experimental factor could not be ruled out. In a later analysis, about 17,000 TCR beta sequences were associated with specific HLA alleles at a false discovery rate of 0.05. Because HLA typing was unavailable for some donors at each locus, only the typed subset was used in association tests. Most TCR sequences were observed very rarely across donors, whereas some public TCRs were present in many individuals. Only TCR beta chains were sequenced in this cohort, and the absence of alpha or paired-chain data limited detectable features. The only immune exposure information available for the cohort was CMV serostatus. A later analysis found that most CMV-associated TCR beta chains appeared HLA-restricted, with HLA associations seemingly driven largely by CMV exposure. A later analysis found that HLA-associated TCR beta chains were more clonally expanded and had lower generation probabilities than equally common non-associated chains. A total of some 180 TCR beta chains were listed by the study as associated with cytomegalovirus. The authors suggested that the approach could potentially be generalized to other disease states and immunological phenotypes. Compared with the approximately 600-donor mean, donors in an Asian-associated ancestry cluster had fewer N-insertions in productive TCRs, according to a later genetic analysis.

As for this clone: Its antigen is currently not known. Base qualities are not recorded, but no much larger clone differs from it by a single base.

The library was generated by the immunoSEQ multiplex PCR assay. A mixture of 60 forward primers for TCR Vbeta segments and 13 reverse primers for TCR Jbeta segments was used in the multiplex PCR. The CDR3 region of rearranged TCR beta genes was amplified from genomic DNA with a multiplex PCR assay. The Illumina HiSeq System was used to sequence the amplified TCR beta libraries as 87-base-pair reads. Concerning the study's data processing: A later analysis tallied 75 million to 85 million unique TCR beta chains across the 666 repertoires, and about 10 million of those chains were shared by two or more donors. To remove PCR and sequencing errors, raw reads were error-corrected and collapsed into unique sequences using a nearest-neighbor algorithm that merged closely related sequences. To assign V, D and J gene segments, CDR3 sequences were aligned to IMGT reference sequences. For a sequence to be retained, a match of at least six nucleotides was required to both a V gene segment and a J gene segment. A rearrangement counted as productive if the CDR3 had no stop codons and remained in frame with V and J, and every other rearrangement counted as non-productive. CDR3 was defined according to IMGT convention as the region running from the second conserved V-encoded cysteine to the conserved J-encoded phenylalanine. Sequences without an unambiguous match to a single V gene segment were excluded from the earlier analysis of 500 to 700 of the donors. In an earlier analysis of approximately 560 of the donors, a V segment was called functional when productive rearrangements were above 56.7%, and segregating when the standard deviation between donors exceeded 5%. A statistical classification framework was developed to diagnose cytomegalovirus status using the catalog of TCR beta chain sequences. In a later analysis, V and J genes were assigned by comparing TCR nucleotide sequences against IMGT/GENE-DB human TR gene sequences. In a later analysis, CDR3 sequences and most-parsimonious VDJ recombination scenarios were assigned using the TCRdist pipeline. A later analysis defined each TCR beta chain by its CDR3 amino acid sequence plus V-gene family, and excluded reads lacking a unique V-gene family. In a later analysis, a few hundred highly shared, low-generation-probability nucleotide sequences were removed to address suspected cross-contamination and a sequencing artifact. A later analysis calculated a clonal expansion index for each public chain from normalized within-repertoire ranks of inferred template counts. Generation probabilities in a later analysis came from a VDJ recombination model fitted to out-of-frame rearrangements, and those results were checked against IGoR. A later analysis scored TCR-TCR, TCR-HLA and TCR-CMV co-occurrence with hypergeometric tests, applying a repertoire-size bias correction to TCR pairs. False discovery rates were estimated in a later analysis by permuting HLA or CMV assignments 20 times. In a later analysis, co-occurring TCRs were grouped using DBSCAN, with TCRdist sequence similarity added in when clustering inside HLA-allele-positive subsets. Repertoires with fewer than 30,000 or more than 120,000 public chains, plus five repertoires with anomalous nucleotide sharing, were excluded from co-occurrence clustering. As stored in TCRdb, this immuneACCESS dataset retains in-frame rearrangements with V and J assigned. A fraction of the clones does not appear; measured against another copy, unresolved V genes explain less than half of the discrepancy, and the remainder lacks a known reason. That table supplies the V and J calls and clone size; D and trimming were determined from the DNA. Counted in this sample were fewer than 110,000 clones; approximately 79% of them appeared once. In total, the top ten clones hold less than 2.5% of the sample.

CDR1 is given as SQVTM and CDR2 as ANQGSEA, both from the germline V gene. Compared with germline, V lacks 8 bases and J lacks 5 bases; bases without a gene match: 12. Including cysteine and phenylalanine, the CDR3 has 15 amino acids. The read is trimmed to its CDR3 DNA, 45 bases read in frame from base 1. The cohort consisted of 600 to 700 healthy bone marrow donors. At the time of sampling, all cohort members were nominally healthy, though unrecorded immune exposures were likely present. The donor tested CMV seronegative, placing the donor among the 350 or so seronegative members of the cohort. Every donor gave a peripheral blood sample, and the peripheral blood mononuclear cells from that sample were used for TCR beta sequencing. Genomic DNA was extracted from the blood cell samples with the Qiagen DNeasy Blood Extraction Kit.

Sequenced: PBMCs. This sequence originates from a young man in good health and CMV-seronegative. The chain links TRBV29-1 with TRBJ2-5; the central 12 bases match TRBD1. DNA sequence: TGCAGCACCGCAGCGGGACAGGGGGCTTGGGAGACCCAGTACTTC. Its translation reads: CSTAAGQGAWETQYF.